A single sample gave rise to the 24 T cell receptor beta chains below, sequenced in a study of T cells expressing NK-cell markers. Reprocessing the 5' RACE reads, TCRdb reports a single entry for every CDR3 protein and omits DNA. Its listing shows some 300,000 distinct CDR3 sequences. The material sequenced was blood T cells: a sorted CD56 or NKG2C T cell subset, CD4+ or CD8+ T cells, or bulk PBMC T cells (not recorded which). The receptors were sampled from a man aged 18 to 29 in good health.

This chain joins TRBV20-1 and TRBJ1-5; lacking DNA, the TRBD1 call made by TCRdb goes unchecked. From germline, CDR1 is DFQATT and CDR2 SNEGSKA (reference sequence). This CDR3 has 16 amino acids. CDR3 amino acids: CSASNIGGTGRQPQHF.

The V and J genes are TRBV9 and TRBJ2-7; the D gene TCRdb calls, TRBD2, cannot be checked with no DNA. Germline CDR1 is SGDLS and CDR2 is YYNGEE. This CDR3 region has 13 residues. CDR3 in amino acids: CASSVIPGAEQYF.

This chain uses TRBV6-5 with TRBJ1-1. The CDR3 has 16 residues. Germline V gene lookup returns CDR1 MNHEY and CDR2 SVGAGI. Here the CDR3 reads CASSYLPRLLGTEAFF.

The chain links TRBV20-1 to TRBJ1-2. The CDR3 runs 16 residues. Germline V CDR1 and CDR2: DFQATT, SNEGSKA (reference sequence). The CDR3 is CSAREGVALANYGYTF.

The V gene is TRBV28, the J gene TRBJ1-6; the TCRdb call, TRBD1, lacks DNA for checking. There are 16 residues in the CDR3. The V gene's germline CDR1 is MDHEN and CDR2 SYDVKM. The CDR3 protein is CASSRLGGSFLRALHF.

This chain connects TRBV7-6 to TRBJ2-7; checking the TCRdb D call of TRBD2 is not possible without DNA. The CDR3 runs to 18 residues. The germline CDR1 and CDR2 sequences are SGHVS and FNYEAQ. CDR3 residues: CASSFSDRGYAGAGEQYF. Drawing the rest from reference TRBV7-6 and TRBJ2-7, the complete variable domain is GAGVSQSPRYKVTKRGQDVALRCDPISGHVSLYWYRQALGQGPEFLTYFNYEAQQDKSGLPNDRFSAERPEGSISTLTIQRTEQRDSAMYRCASSFSDRGYAGAGEQYFGPGTRLTVT.

This sequence joins TRBV9 and TRBJ2-3; TCRdb's D call of TRBD1 is untestable without DNA. The germline gives CDR1 SGDLS, CDR2 YYNGEE. The CDR3 is 16 residues long. CDR3 region: CASSVSGGQSADTQYF.

The genes are TRBV15 and TRBJ2-1; TCRdb's D gene call, TRBD2, goes unchecked for lack of DNA. The CDR3 is made up of 14 amino acids. Germline lookup yields CDR1 LNHNV and CDR2 YYDKDF (reference sequence). This CDR3 reads CATSRGVGGGEQFF.

The chain joins TRBV12-3 or TRBV12-4 to TRBJ1-2. The CDR3 loop spans 13 amino acids. The CDR3 sequence: CASSLGVNYGYTF.

This chain connects TRBV15 to TRBJ1-2; TCRdb picks TRBD1, but there is no DNA to check that call. The CDR3 consists of 16 residues. Germline V lookup: CDR1 LNHNV, CDR2 YYDKDF (reference sequence). CDR3 sequence: CATSLPGTGKYFGYTF.

The chain links TRBV4-3 to TRBJ2-5. Germline-derived CDR1 and CDR2 are LGHNA and YSLEER. The CDR3 extends over 16 amino acids. The CDR3 sequence: CASSQDSSSFRETQYF.

The chain carries TRBV7-8 and TRBJ1-3; as DNA is missing, the TRBD1 call by TCRdb cannot be tested. The CDR3 has 15 residues. CDR1 and CDR2 from the germline V gene are SGHVS and FQNEAQ. The CDR3 loop reads CASSSRTGHRNTIYF.

The CDR3 is CASRGSLAGAYEQYF. The V and J genes are TRBV12-3 or TRBV12-4 and TRBJ2-7; TCRdb's D call, TRBD1, is unchecked because there is no DNA. The CDR3 has 15 residues.

V and J are TRBV14 and TRBJ2-1; TCRdb's assignment of TRBD1 cannot be checked, as there is no DNA. Germline V CDR1 and CDR2: SGHDN, FVKESK. The length of the CDR3 is 16 residues. CDR3 sequence reads: CASTADAGQGYNEQFF.

The CDR3 spells CASSLEASGIETQYF. The rearrangement joins TRBV12-3 or TRBV12-4 to TRBJ2-5; the D call of TRBD2 rests on TCRdb alone, since no DNA is present to check it. The CDR3 loop spans 15 amino acids.

The rearrangement links TRBV29-1 to TRBJ2-4; the TRBD2 assignment by TCRdb is unverifiable without DNA. The germline gives CDR1 SQVTM, CDR2 ANQGSEA. CDR3 length: 14 amino acids. CDR3 loop: CSVVGTSGRSIQYF.

J is TRBJ2-7 and V is TRBV18; TCRdb calls TRBD1, which cannot be checked without DNA. The CDR3 sequence is 15 residues long. Germline V gene sequence: CDR1 KGHSH, CDR2 LQKENI. The CDR3 here is CASSPFQGDGYEQYF.

This chain links TRBV12-3 or TRBV12-4 with TRBJ2-5; TCRdb reports TRBD2, a call that lacks DNA to check it against. The CDR3 length is 14 residues. CDR3 residues: CASQLREKGETQYF.

The gene calls are TRBV4-3 and TRBJ1-5. The germline V gene encodes CDR1 LGHNA and CDR2 YSLEER. The CDR3 covers 15 residues. Here the CDR3 reads CASSQDSSSNQPQHF.

The CDR3 sequence is CASSRDSGANVLTF. The genes are TRBV5-4 and TRBJ2-6; TCRdb's assignment of TRBD1 cannot be checked, as there is no DNA. Looked up from germline, CDR1 is SGHNT and CDR2 is YYREEE (reference sequence). The CDR3 is 14 residues long.

The chain employs TRBV27 and TRBJ2-1; TCRdb's D call, TRBD1, is unchecked because there is no DNA. Germline V gene lookup returns CDR1 MNHEY and CDR2 SMNVEV (reference sequence). The CDR3 has 14 residues. CDR3 amino acids: CASTRDTVNNEQFF.

V usage is TRBV12-3 or TRBV12-4 and J usage is TRBJ2-1; TCRdb's D call, TRBD2, is unchecked because there is no DNA. The CDR3 covers 11 residues. The CDR3 loop is CASTSNREQFF.

The CDR3 here is CASSLWAGQGTNEQFF. The chain recombines TRBV12-3 or TRBV12-4 with TRBJ2-1; TCRdb's D call, TRBD1, is unchecked because there is no DNA. The CDR3 has 16 amino acids.

This rearrangement joins TRBV11-2 to TRBJ2-1; absent DNA, TCRdb's TRBD2 call cannot be checked. The germline CDR1 and CDR2 sequences are SGHAT and FQNNGV. The CDR3 contains 15 residues. The CDR3 spells CASSQLSGRAYEQFF. Drawing the rest from reference TRBV11-2 and TRBJ2-1, the complete variable domain is EAGVAQSPRYKIIEKRQSVAFWCNPISGHATLYWYQQILGQGPKLLIQFQNNGVVDDSQLPKDRFSAERLKGVDSTLKIQPAKLEDSAVYLCASSQLSGRAYEQFFGPGTRLTVL.